This T cell receptor (beta chain) was identified in a study of shared clonotypes between healthy human individuals. Looked up from germline, CDR1 is SEHNR and CDR2 is FQNEAQ (reference sequence). CDR3 size: 15 residues. The V end was cut by 0 bases, the J end by 3 bases, with 12 bases between. Broader study findings: Blood was the sole source, and tissue repertoires probably differ. Genetic and exposure-history diversity was limited by the few donors.

Each replicate PCR on the sorted subsets used about 220 ng DNA (about 30,000 T cell genomes). Produced via immunoSEQ multiplex PCR; TCRdb's table is partial and in-frame only. The sample carries about 2 million clones, about 95% recorded once. Selected positively for CCR7 and CD45RO-negative, naive CD8 cells excluded terminally differentiated effector memory CD45RA+ cells. Participating donors were healthy, HIV-negative adults free of recent acute infections or vaccinations. A note on this clone: Its matching antigen is unknown.

This clonotype was obtained from a young man in good health. Sequenced sample: naive CD8+ T cells sorted from blood. The chain uses TRBV7-9 and TRBJ2-7; D might be TRBD2 (5 bases). CDR3 region: CASSLAGGPGYEQYF. In nucleotides, the CDR3 is TGTGCCAGCAGCTTAGCGGGCGGGCCAGGCTACGAGCAGTACTTC.